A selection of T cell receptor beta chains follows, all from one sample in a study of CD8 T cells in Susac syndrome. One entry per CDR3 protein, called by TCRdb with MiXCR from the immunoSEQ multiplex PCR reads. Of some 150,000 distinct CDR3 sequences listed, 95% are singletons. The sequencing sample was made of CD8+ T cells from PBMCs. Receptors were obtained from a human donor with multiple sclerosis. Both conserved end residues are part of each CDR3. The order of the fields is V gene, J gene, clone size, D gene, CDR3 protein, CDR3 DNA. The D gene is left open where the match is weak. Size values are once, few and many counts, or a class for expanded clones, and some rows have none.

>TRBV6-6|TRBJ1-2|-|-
CASRGDDSSNYGYTF
TGTGCCAGCAGAGGCGATGACAGTTCTAACTATGGCTACACCTTC
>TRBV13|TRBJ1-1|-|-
CASSQTGINTEAFF
TGTGCCAGCAGCCAAACAGGGATAAACACTGAAGCTTTCTTT
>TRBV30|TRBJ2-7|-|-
CAWSIGSYEQYF
TGTGCCTGGAGTATAGGCTCCTACGAGCAGTACTTC
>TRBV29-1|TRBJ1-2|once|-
CSVGTGPPGGYTF
TGCAGCGTCGGTACAGGGCCCCCAGGGGGCTACACCTTC
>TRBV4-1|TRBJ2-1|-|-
CASSQAGSEQFF
TGCGCCAGCAGCCAAGCTGGAAGCGAGCAGTTCTTC
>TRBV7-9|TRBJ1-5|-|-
CASSLGGIGQPQHF
TGTGCCAGCAGTCTAGGCGGTATCGGCCAGCCCCAGCATTTT
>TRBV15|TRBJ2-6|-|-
CATSRDLTGLSSGANVLTF
TGTGCCACCAGCAGAGATCTTACAGGCCTCAGCTCTGGGGCCAACGTCCTGACTTTC
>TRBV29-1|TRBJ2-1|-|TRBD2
CSVEKAGGIDNEQFF
TGCAGCGTTGAAAAGGCGGGGGGGATAGACAATGAGCAGTTCTTC
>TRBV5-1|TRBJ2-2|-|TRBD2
CASSEGLAGTTANTGELFF
TGCGCCAGCAGCGAGGGACTAGCGGGGACCACCGCGAACACCGGGGAGCTGTTTTTT
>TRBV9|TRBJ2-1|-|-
CASSSPGERASYNEQFF
TGTGCCAGCAGCTCCCCCGGGGAGCGGGCCTCCTACAATGAGCAGTTCTTC
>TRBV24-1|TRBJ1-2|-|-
CATSDTGYGYTF
TGTGCCACCAGTGACACAGGATACGGCTACACCTTC
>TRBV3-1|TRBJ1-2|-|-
CASSPGTEDHYGYTF
TGTGCCAGCAGCCCCGGGACGGAGGATCACTATGGCTACACCTTC
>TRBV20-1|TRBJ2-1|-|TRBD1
CSARDLTGSNEQFF
TGCAGTGCTAGAGACTTGACAGGGTCCAATGAGCAGTTCTTC
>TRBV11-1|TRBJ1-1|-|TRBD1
CASSPRDSMNTEAFF
TGTGCCAGCAGCCCCCGGGACAGCATGAACACTGAAGCTTTCTTT
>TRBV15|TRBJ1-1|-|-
CATSRDRPNTEAFF
TGTGCCACCAGCAGAGACAGACCGAACACTGAAGCTTTCTTT
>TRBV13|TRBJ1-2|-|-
CASSPTQVSYGYTF
TGTGCCAGCAGCCCAACCCAGGTTAGCTATGGCTACACCTTC
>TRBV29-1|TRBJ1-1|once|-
CSVVLGRGEAFF
TGCAGCGTTGTATTGGGGCGGGGTGAAGCTTTCTTT
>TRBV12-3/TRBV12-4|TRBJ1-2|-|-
CASSFDPSRGYTF
TGTGCCAGCAGTTTTGACCCAAGTAGAGGCTACACCTTC
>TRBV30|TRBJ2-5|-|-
CAWKGDGETQYF
TGTGCCTGGAAAGGGGACGGAGAGACCCAGTACTTC